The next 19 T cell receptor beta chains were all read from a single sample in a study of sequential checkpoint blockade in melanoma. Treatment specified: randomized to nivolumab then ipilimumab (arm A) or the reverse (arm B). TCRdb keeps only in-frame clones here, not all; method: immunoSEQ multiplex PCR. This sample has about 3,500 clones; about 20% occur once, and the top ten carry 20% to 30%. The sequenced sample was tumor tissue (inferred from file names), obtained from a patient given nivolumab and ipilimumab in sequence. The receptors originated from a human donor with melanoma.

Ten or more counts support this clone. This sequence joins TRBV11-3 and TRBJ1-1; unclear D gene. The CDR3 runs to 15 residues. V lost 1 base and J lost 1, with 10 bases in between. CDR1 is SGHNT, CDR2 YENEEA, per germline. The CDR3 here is CASSLGAGWNTEAFF. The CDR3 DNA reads TGTGCCAGCAGCTTAGGTGCGGGCTGGAACACTGAAGCTTTCTTT. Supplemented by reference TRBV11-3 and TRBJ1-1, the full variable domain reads EAGVVQSPRYKIIEKKQPVAFWCNPISGHNTLYWYLQNLGQGPELLIRYENEEAVDDSQLPKDRFSAERLKGVDSTLKIQPAELGDSAVYLCASSLGAGWNTEAFFGQGTRLTVV.

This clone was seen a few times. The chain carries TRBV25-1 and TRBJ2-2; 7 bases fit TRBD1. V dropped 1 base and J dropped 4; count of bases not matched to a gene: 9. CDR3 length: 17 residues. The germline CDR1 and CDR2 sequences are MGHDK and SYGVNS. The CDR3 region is CASSEFGQVQGTGELFF. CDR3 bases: TGTGCCAGCAGTGAATTCGGACAGGTTCAGGGCACCGGGGAGCTGTTTTTT.

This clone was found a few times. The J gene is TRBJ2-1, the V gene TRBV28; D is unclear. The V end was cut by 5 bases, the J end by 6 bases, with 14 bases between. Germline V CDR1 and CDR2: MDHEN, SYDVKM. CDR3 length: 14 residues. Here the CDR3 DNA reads TGTGCCAGCAGTCTCCCGGCAAGACTCAATGAGCAGTTCTTC. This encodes CASSLPARLNEQFF. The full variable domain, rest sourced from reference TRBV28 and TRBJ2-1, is DVKVTQSSRYLVKRTGEKVFLECVQDMDHENMFWYRQDPGLGLRLIYFSYDVKMKEKGDIPEGYSVSREKKERFSLILESASTNQTSMYLCASSLPARLNEQFFGPGTRLTVL.

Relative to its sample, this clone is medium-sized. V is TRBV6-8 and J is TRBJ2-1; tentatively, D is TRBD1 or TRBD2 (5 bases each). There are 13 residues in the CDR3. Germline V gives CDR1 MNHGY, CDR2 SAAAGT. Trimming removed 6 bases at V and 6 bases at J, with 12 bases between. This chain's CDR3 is CASSLGTGNEQFF. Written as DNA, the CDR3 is TGTGCCAGCAGCCTCGGGACCGGCAATGAGCAGTTCTTC.

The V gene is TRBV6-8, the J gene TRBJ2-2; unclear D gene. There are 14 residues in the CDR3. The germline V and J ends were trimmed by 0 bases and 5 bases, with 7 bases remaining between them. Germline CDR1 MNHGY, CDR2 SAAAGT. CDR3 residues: CASSYSSWTGELFF. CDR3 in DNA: TGTGCCAGCAGTTACTCGAGCTGGACCGGGGAGCTGTTTTTT.

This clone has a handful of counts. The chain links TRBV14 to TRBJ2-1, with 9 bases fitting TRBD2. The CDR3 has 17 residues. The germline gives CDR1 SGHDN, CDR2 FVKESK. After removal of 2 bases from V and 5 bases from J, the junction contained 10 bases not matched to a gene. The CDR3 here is CASSQIIGGRVNNEQFF. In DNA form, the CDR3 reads TGTGCCAGCAGCCAAATCATCGGCGGGAGGGTTAACAATGAGCAGTTCTTC. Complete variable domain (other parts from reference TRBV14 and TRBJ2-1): EAGVTQFPSHSVIEKGQTVTLRCDPISGHDNLYWYRRVMGKEIKFLLHFVKESKQDESGMPNNRFLAERTGGTYSTLKVQPAELEDSGVYFCASSQIIGGRVNNEQFFGPGTRLTVL.

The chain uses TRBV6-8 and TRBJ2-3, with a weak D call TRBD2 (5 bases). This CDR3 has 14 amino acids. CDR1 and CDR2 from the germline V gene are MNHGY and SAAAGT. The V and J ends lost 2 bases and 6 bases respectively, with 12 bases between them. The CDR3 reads CASSYRPGWDTQYF. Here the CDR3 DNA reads TGTGCCAGCAGTTACCGTCCGGGATGGGATACGCAGTATTTT.

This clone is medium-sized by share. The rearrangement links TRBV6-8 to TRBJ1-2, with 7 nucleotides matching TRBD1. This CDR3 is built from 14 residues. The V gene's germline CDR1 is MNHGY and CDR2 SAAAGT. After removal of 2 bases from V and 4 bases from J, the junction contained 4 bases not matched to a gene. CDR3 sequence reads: CASSYADRVYGYTF. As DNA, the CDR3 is TGTGCCAGCAGTTACGCCGACAGGGTCTATGGCTACACCTTC.

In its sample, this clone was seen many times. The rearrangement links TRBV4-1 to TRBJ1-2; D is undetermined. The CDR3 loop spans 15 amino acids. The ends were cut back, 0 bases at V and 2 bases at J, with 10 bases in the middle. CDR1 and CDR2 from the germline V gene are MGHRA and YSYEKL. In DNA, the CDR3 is TGCGCCAGCAGCCAAGATATTGGGCAAAACTATGGCTACACCTTC. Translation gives CASSQDIGQNYGYTF.

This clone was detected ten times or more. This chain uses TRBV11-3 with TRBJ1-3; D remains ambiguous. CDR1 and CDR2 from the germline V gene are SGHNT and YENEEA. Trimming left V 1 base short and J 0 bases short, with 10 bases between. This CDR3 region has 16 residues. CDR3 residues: CASSLGGRGSGNTIYF. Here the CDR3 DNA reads TGTGCCAGCAGCTTAGGCGGACGGGGCTCTGGAAACACCATATATTTT.

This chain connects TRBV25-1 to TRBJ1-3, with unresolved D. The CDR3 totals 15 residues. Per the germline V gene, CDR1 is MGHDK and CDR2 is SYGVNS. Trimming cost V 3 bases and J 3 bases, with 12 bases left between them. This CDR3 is CASSDHGRYGNTIYF. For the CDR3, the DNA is TGTGCCAGCAGTGACCATGGACGCTATGGAAACACCATATATTTT.

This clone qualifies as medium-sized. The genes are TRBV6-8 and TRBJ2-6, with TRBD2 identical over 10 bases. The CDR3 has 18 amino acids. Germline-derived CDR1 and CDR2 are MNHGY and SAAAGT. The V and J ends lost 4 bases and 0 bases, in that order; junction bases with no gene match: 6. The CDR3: CASSWLAGVSSGANVLTF. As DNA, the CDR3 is TGTGCCAGCAGTTGGCTAGCGGGGGTTTCCTCTGGGGCCAACGTCCTGACTTTC.

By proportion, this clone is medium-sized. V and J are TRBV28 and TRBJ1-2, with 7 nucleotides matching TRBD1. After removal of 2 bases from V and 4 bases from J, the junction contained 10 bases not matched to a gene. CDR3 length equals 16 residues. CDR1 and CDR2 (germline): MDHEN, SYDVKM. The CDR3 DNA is TGTGCCAGCAGTTTACGAGGGACAGCGCCCATCTATGGCTACACCTTC. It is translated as CASSLRGTAPIYGYTF.

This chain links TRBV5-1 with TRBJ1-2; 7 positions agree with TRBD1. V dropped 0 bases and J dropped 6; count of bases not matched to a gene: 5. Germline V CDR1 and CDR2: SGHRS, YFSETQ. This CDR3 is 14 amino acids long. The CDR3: CASSLGQGANGYTF. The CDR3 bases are TGCGCCAGCAGCTTGGGACAGGGTGCTAATGGCTACACCTTC. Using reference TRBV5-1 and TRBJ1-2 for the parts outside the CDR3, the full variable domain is KAGVTQTPRYLIKTRGQQVTLSCSPISGHRSVSWYQQTPGQGLQFLFEYFSETQRNKGNFPGRFSGRQFSNSRSEMNVSTLELGDSALYLCASSLGQGANGYTFGSGTRLTVV.

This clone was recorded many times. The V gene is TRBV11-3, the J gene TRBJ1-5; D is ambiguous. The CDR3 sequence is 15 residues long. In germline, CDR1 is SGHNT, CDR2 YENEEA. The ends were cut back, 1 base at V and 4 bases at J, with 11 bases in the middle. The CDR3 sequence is CASSLGEGPNQPQHF. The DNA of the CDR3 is TGTGCCAGCAGCTTAGGCGAAGGGCCTAATCAGCCCCAGCATTTT. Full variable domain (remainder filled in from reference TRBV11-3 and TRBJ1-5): EAGVVQSPRYKIIEKKQPVAFWCNPISGHNTLYWYLQNLGQGPELLIRYENEEAVDDSQLPKDRFSAERLKGVDSTLKIQPAELGDSAVYLCASSLGEGPNQPQHFGDGTRLSIL.

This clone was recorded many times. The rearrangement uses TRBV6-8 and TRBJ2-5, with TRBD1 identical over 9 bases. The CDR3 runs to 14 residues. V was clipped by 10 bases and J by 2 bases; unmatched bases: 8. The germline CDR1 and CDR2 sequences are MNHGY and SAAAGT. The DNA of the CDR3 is TGTGCCATCACCGACAGGGGGGAACAAGAGACCCAGTACTTC. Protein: CAITDRGEQETQYF.

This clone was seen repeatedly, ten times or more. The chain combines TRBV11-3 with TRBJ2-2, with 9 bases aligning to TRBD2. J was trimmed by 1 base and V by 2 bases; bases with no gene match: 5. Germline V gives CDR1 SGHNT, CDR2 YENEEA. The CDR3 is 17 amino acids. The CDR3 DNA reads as TGTGCCAGCAGCTTACCGCGGGAGGGCCGGAACACCGGGGAGCTGTTTTTT. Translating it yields CASSLPREGRNTGELFF.

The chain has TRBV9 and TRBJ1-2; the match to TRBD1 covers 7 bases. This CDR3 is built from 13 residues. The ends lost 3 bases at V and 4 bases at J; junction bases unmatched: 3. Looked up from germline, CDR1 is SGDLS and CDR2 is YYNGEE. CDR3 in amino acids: CASSAQGGYGYTF. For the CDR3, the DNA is TGTGCCAGCAGCGCCCAGGGGGGCTATGGCTACACCTTC.

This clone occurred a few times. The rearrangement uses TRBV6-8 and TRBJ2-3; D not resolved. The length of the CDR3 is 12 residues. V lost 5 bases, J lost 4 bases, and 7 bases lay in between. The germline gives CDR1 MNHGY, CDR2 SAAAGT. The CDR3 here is CASSPVADTQYF. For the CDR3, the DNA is TGTGCCAGCAGTCCAGTTGCAGATACGCAGTATTTT.